This T cell receptor beta chain was retrieved from a study of Ad26.COV2.S vaccination and SARS-CoV-2 variants. The repertoire was sequenced with immunoSEQ multiplex PCR; TCRdb's copy has only in-frame clones and lacks some. The sample consists of about 680,000 clones, roughly nine tenths of them appearing once. The treatment denotes: 19 received Ad26.COV2.S at low or high dose, single or two shots; 5 received placebo; per-sample allocation not given. Samples came from day 63 after the first vaccine or placebo injection. V lost 3 bases and J lost 0, with 11 bases in between. This CDR3 region has 15 residues. Per the germline V gene, CDR1 is KGHSH and CDR2 is LQKENI.

The receptor's source is a person aged 18-65 years who received the Ad26.COV2.S COVID-19 vaccine or a placebo. The chain couples TRBV18 to TRBJ1-2; D uncertain. Sequences were derived from peripheral blood, sampled in a trial of Ad26.COV2.S vaccine versus placebo. As DNA, the CDR3 is TGTGCCAGCTCACCGTCCGGCCAGTCTAACTATGGCTACACCTTC. It yields the protein CASSPSGQSNYGYTF.